This T cell receptor (beta chain) appears in the sequencing data of a study of T cell responses to AZD1222 COVID-19 vaccine (dated by TCRdb to about 2021). Broadly, across the study: TCR sequencing was performed for about 240 trial participants, of whom about 200 were given two doses of AZD1222 and around 25 were given two doses of MenACWY control vaccine. Trial participants were enrolled by age into 18-55, 56-69 and 70-plus year subgroups, with approximately 160, 26 and 62 TCR-sequenced participants respectively. The paper's findings and limits, for the study overall: Conclusions about previously exposed vaccinees were limited because only a handful of AZD1222 recipients were SARS-CoV-2 seropositive at baseline. Most participants were white British and females outnumbered males, and the authors suggested that clonal diversity may have been underestimated. After two AZD1222 doses, both the breadth and the depth of spike-specific TCRs were significantly higher than at day 0 and than in MenACWY recipients. The 56-69-year group was small, and its depth increase did not reach significance, likely because of low power. No day 14 peak-response samples were available, so repertoires were characterized only after the peak T cell response. The whole spike protein was spanned by vaccine-associated CD4 TCRs, and dominant responses were seen in regions 160-218 and 743-854. Reportedly, almost half of the unique spike-specific TCRs recognized epitopes lying outside the regions that are mutated in the B.1.351 and B.1.1.7 variants.

The sample's time point label, in plain terms: baseline before first vaccination. The intended sense of this specimen's treatment or condition label: meningococcal conjugate vaccine given as trial control. Samples from vaccinated people were obtained from the UK trials COV001 and COV002, which included a single-blind randomized controlled phase 2/3 trial of AZD1222 (ChAdOx1 nCoV-19) in healthy adults. For TCRbeta chain sequencing, PBMC samples were collected from trial participants at day 0 and at day 28 after the second dose. The CDR3 regions of human TCRbeta chains were subjected to immunosequencing. The study's processing was this. Repertoire TCRs were checked for matches against a reference library of SARS-CoV-2-specific TCRs that had been generated using the MIRA antigen-specificity platform. Breadth meant the fraction of unique TCRs that were SARS-CoV-2-associated, whereas depth meant the fraction of total T cells that were SARS-CoV-2-associated. Each spike-specific TCR was assigned to its reactive spike region and to a CD4 or CD8 class using the MIRA data. Log10-transformed breadth and depth values were compared by one-way ANOVA with Sidak's multiple comparisons tests. Imported from immuneACCESS, the table was reduced by TCRdb to in-frame sequences with V and J called. These copies leave out some clones; in studies compared against another copy, an unresolved V gene accounts for under half, and the cause of the remainder is not known. The D gene and trimming were derived from the DNA, and the V and J assignments and clone size from that table. Present in this sample are around 180,000 clones, approximately 87% of which were seen just once. Jointly, the top ten make up about 3% of the sample.

Taken from cysteine to phenylalanine, the CDR3 has 13 residues. Only CDR3 DNA is held: 39 bases, read in frame from base 1. The V end loses 3 bases and the J end loses 1 base, and a stretch of 5 bases separates them. As encoded in the germline V gene, CDR1 is SGHTA while CDR2 is FQGNSA. With regard to this clone: What this receptor recognizes is not known. No qualities accompany the bases; no much larger clone lies one base away.

This sequence uses TRBV7-2 and TRBJ2-3, with no reliable assignment of the D segment. The TCR comes from an adult in good health. Sequences were derived from peripheral blood, sampled on day 0 of MenACWY control vaccination. The CDR3 amino acid sequence is: CASSLDRTDTQYF. The sequence in DNA is TGTGCCAGCAGCTTGGACCGCACAGATACGCAGTATTTT. With the portions outside the CDR3 filled from the reference TRBV7-2 and TRBJ2-3 genes, the complete variable region becomes GAGVSQSPSNKVTEKGKDVELRCDPISGHTALYWYRQSLGQGLEFLIYFQGNSAPDKSGLPSDRFSAERTGGSVSTLTIQRTQQEDSAVYLCASSLDRTDTQYFGPGTRLTVL.